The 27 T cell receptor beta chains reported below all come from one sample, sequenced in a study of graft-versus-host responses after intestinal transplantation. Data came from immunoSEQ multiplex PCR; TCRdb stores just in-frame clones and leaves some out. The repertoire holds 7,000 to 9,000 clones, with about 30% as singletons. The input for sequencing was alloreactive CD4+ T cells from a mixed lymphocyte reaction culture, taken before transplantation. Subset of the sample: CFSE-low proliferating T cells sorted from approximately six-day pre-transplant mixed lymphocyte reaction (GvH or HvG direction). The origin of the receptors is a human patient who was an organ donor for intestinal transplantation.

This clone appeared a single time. Here the CDR3 reads CASSPLTGTGANVLTF. The CDR3 DNA reads TGTGCCAGCTCACCACTTACAGGGACTGGGGCCAACGTCCTGACTTTC. The V gene is TRBV18, the J gene TRBJ2-6, with TRBD1 as a possible D gene (6 bases). Germline-derived CDR1 and CDR2 are KGHSH and LQKENI. The germline V and J ends were trimmed by 1 base and 2 bases, with 9 bases remaining between them. The CDR3 covers 16 residues.

The CDR3 spells CASAPRTSGARTEQFF. As DNA, the CDR3 is TGTGCCAGCGCCCCTAGAACTAGCGGGGCCCGAACTGAGCAGTTCTTC. The gene calls are TRBV11-2 and TRBJ2-1; TRBD2 matches at 10 bases. The CDR3 loop spans 16 amino acids. V was pared by 8 bases and J by 9 bases, with 16 bases of the junction left unmatched. Germline V gene lookup returns CDR1 SGHAT and CDR2 FQNNGV.

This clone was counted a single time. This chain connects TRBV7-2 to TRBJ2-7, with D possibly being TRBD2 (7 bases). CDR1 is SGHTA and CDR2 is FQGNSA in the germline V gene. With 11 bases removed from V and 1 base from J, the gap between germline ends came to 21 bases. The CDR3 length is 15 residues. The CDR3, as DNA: TGTGCCCGCCGCCGGGGGGCGGGATTTTCCTACGAGCAGTACTTC. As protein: CARRRGAGFSYEQYF.

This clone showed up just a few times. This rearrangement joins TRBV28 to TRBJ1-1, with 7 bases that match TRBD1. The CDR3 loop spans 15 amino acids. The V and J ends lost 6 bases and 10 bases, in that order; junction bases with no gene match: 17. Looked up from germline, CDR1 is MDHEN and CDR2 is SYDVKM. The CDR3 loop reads CASSTADRVRARAFF. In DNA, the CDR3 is TGTGCCAGCAGCACTGCCGACAGGGTTCGGGCCAGAGCTTTCTTT.

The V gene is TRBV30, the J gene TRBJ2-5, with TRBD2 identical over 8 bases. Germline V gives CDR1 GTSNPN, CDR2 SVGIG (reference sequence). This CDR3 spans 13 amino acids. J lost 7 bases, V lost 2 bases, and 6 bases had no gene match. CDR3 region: CAWSSGGAVTQYF. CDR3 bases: TGTGCCTGGAGTTCCGGGGGGGCCGTGACCCAGTACTTC.

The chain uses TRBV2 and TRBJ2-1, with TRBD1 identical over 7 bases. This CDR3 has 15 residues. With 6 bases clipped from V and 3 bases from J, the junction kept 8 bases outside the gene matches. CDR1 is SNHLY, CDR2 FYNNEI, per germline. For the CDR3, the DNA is TGTGCCAGCAGGAGGGGGCTAGTTGGCTACAATGAGCAGTTCTTC. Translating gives CASRRGLVGYNEQFF.

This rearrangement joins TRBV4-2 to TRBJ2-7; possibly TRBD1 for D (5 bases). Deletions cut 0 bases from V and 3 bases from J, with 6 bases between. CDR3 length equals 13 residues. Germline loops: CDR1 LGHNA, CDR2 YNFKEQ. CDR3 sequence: CASSQDRDYEQYF. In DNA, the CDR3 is TGTGCCAGCAGCCAAGACAGGGACTACGAGCAGTACTTC.

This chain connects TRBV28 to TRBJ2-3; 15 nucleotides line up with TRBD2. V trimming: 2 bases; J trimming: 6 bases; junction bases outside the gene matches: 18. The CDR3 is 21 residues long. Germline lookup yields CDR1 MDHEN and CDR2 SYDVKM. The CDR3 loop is CASSLMVRAGLAGGPWDTQYF. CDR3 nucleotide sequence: TGTGCCAGCAGTTTAATGGTGCGTGCTGGACTAGCGGGAGGGCCTTGGGATACGCAGTATTTT.

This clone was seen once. The CDR3, as DNA: TGCGCCAGCAGAGGGACTAGCGGGGGGTTAAATGAGCAGTTCTTC. This codes for CASRGTSGGLNEQFF. The chain couples TRBV10-2 to TRBJ2-1; 15 bases map to TRBD2. The CDR3 has 15 amino acids. Germline CDR1 reads WSHSY; CDR2 reads SAAADI. J lost 7 bases, V lost 6 bases, and 4 bases had no gene match.

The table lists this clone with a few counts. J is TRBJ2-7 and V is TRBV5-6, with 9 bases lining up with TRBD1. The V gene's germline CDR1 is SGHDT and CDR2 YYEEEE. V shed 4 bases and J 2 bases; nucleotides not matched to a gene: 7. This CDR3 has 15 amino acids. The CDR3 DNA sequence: TGTGCCAGCAGCCGGGGGACAGGGAAGCCCTACGAGCAGTACTTC. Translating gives CASSRGTGKPYEQYF.

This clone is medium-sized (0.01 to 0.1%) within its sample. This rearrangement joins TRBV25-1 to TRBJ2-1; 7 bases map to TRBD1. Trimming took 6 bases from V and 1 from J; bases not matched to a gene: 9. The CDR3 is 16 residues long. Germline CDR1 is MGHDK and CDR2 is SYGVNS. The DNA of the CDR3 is TGTGCCAGCAGGGGGTTGACAGGGCGATCCTACAATGAGCAGTTCTTC. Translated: CASRGLTGRSYNEQFF.

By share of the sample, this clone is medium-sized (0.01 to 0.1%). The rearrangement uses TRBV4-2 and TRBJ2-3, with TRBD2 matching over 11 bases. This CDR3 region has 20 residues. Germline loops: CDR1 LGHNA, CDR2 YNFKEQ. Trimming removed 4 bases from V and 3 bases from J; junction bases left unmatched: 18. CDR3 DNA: TGTGCCAGCAGCCCCAACGCGGCGGGGGTTAGCGGGAGGGTGACAGATACGCAGTATTTT. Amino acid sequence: CASSPNAAGVSGRVTDTQYF.

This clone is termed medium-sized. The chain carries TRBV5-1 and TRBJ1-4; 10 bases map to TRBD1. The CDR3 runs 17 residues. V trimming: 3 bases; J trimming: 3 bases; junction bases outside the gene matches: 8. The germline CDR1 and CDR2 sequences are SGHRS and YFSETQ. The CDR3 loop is CASSWRGQGTANEKLFF. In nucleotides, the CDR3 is TGCGCCAGCAGCTGGCGGGGACAGGGGACGGCTAATGAAAAACTGTTTTTT.

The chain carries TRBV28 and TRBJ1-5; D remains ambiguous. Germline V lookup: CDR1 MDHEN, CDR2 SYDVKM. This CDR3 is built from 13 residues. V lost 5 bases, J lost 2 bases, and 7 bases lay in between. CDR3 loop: CASSPPGNQPQHF. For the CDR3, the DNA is TGTGCCAGCAGTCCCCCCGGCAATCAGCCCCAGCATTTT.

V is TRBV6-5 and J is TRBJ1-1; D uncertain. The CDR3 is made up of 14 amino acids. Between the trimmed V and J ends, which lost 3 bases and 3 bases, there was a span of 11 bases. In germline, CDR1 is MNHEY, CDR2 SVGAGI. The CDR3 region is CASSYIAGYTEAFF. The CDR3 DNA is TGTGCCAGCAGTTATATAGCGGGGTACACTGAAGCTTTCTTT.

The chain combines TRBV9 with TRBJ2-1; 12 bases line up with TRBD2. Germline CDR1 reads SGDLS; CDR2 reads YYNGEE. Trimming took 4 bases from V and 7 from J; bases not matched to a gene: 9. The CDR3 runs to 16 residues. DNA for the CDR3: TGTGCCAGCAGCTCCTTGACTAGCGGGAGTTTGAATGAGCAGTTCTTC. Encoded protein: CASSSLTSGSLNEQFF.

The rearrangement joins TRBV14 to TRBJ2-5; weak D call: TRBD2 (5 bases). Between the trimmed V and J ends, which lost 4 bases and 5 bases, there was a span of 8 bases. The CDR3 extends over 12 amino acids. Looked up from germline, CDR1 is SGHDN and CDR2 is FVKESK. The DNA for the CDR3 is TGTGCCAGCAGCCCCGGCGGGGAGACCCAGTACTTC. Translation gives CASSPGGETQYF.

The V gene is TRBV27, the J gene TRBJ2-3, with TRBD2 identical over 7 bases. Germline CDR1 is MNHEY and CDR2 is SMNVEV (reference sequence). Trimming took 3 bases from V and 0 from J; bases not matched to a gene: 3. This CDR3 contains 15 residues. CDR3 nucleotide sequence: TGTGCCAGCAGTTTGCGACTAGCTAGCACAGATACGCAGTATTTT. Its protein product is CASSLRLASTDTQYF.

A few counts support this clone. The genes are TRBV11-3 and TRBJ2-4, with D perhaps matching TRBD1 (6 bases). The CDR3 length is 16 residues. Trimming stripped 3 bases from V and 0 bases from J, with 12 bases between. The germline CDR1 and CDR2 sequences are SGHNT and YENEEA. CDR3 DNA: TGTGCCAGCAGCTTCGGACAGCGTCTAGCCAAAAACATTCAGTACTTC. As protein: CASSFGQRLAKNIQYF.

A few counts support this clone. The CDR3 DNA is TGCAGCGTTGGCAGGCAGGGGGAAAGGCAGTACTTC. Its translation: CSVGRQGERQYF. The chain joins TRBV29-1 to TRBJ2-7; TRBD1 matches at 7 bases. Germline assignment: CDR1 SQVTM and CDR2 ANQGSEA. The V and J ends lost 4 bases and 9 bases, in that order; junction bases with no gene match: 9. CDR3 length: 12 residues.

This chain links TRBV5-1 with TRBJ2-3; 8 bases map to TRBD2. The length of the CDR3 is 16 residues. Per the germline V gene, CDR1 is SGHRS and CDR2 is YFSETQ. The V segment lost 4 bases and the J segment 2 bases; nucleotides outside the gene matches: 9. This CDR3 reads CASSHRRGVDTDTQYF. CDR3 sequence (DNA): TGCGCCAGCAGCCACAGGCGGGGGGTCGACACAGATACGCAGTATTTT. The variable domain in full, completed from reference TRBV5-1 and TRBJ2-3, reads KAGVTQTPRYLIKTRGQQVTLSCSPISGHRSVSWYQQTPGQGLQFLFEYFSETQRNKGNFPGRFSGRQFSNSRSEMNVSTLELGDSALYLCASSHRRGVDTDTQYFGPGTRLTVL.

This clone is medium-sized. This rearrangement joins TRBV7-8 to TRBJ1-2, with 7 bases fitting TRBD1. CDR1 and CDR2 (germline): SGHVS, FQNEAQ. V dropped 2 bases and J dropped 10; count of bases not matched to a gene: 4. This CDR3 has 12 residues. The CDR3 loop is CASSLSTGVYTF. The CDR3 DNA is TGTGCCAGCAGCTTATCTACAGGGGTCTACACCTTC.

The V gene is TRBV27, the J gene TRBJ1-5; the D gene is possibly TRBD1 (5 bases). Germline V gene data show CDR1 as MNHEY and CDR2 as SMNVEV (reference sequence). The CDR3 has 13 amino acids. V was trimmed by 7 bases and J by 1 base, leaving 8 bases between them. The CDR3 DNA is TGTGCCAGCATGGGGGGGAGCAATCAGCCCCAGCATTTT. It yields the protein CASMGGSNQPQHF.

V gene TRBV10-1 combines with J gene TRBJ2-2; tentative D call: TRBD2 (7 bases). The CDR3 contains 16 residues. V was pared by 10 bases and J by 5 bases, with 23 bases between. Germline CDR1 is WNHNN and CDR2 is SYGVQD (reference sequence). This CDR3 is CATAARGAFGTGELFF. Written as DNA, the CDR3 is TGCGCCACCGCAGCTCGGGGGGCTTTTGGGACCGGGGAGCTGTTTTTT.

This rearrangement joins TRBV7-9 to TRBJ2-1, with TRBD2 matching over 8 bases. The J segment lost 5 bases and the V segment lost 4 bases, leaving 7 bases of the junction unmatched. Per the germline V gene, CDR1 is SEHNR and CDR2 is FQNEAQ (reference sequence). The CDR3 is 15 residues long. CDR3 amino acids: CASSSRGGADNEQFF. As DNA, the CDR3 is TGTGCCAGCAGCTCACGGGGGGGCGCCGACAATGAGCAGTTCTTC.

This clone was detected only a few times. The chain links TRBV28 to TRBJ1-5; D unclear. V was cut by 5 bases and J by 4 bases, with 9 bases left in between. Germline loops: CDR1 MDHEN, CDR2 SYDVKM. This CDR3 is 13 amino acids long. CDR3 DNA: TGTGCCAGCAGTAGAACAGTTAATCAGCCCCAGCATTTT. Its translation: CASSRTVNQPQHF.

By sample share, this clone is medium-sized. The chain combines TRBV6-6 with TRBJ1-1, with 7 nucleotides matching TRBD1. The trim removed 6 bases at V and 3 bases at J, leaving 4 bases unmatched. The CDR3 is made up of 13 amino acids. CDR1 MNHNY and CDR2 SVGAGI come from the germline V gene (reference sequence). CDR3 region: CASSNRGHTEAFF. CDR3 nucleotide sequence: TGTGCCAGCAGCAATAGGGGGCACACTGAAGCTTTCTTT.